This record looks at one T cell receptor beta chain sequence and its context. The antigen remains unidentified. The data were taken from a study of spatial heterogeneity in lung cancer. CDR3 length: 16 amino acids. V was cut by 7 bases and J by 7 bases, with 23 bases left in between. CDR1 SGHDN and CDR2 FVKESK come from the germline V gene. Findings and limits, study-wide: Relative to follow-up, resection was when ubiquitous expanded tumor TCRs appeared more in blood.

Time point denoted: sample taken at primary tumor resection. Tumor, nontumor lung or frozen PBMC supplied whole RNA, sequenced without sorting. The donor population consisted of more than 55 patients with untreated, early-stage non-small cell lung cancer. Each TCR cDNA molecule carried a unique molecular identifier. TCRdb independently ran MiXCR on the 5' RACE reads; one entry per CDR3 protein. The top ten hold roughly 28% of the sample, which has some 37,000 distinct CDR3 sequences, roughly 7.4% seen once. Here the sequenced sample was PBMCs, taken at surgery. This sequence joins TRBV14 and TRBJ2-1; maybe TRBD2 (5 bases). The receptor's source is a male donor with early-stage non-small cell lung cancer. This CDR3 is CASTSGRGLNRNEQFF. CDR3 sequence (DNA): TGTGCCAGCACCTCGGGCAGAGGACTTAACAGAAATGAGCAGTTCTTC.